These 23 T cell receptor beta chains share one sample of origin, sequenced in a study of blood T cell repertoires in COVID-19. The table came from immunoSEQ multiplex PCR; TCRdb's copy has only in-frame clones and leaves some out. The top ten hold 7.6% of the sample, which has more than 85,000 clones, 72% seen once. Source material: peripheral blood. The origin of the receptors is a woman between 55 and 75 years old with acute or convalescent COVID-19.

The chain has TRBV5-1 and TRBJ1-2; 7 bases fit TRBD1. Germline V gene lookup returns CDR1 SGHRS and CDR2 YFSETQ. The length of the CDR3 is 13 residues. J was trimmed by 4 bases and V by 2 bases; bases with no gene match: 2. The CDR3 sequence is CASSLGTVYGYTF. CDR3 in DNA: TGCGCCAGCAGCTTAGGGACAGTCTATGGCTACACCTTC.

This chain uses TRBV7-2 with TRBJ1-3; the D is unclear. The germline V gene has CDR1 SGHTA and CDR2 FQGNSA. CDR3 length: 13 residues. Trimming took 4 bases from V and 4 from J, leaving 8 bases between them. The CDR3 DNA reads as TGTGCCAGCAGCTCTGCGAGGGGAAACACCATATATTTT. Its translation: CASSSARGNTIYF.

This clone was found a few times. The J gene is TRBJ1-3, the V gene TRBV15; no clear D gene. Germline lookup yields CDR1 LNHNV and CDR2 YYDKDF (reference sequence). The V end was cut by 0 bases, the J end by 4 bases, with 13 bases between. The CDR3 spans 16 residues. CDR3 protein: CATSRESAPGGNTIYF. CDR3 nucleotides: TGTGCCACCAGCAGAGAATCGGCCCCAGGAGGAAACACCATATATTTT.

CDR3 coding DNA: TGTGCCAGTGCTAGCGGGGACCATCAAGAGACCCAGTACTTC. This gives the protein CASASGDHQETQYF. The chain links TRBV28 to TRBJ2-5; 9 nucleotides align to TRBD2. The V and J ends lost 9 bases and 2 bases, in that order; junction bases with no gene match: 7. Germline CDR1 is MDHEN and CDR2 is SYDVKM. CDR3 length: 14 residues.

This clone was detected once. The chain uses TRBV28 and TRBJ2-7; a possible D gene is TRBD2 (5 bases). The CDR3 runs 15 residues. The V gene's germline CDR1 is MDHEN and CDR2 SYDVKM. V was clipped by 7 bases and J by 2 bases, with 18 bases between them. For the CDR3, the DNA is TGTGCCAGCACCTCCCAGGACTCACGGACCTACGAGCAGTACTTC. It codes for CASTSQDSRTYEQYF. Variable domain in full (rest from reference TRBV28 and TRBJ2-7): DVKVTQSSRYLVKRTGEKVFLECVQDMDHENMFWYRQDPGLGLRLIYFSYDVKMKEKGDIPEGYSVSREKKERFSLILESASTNQTSMYLCASTSQDSRTYEQYFGPGTRLTVT.

V gene TRBV30 combines with J gene TRBJ1-2; D is uncertain. This CDR3 has 11 residues. Trimming removed 2 bases at V and 2 bases at J, with 3 bases between. In germline, CDR1 is GTSNPN, CDR2 SVGIG (reference sequence). The CDR3 spells CAWSQNYGYTF. The CDR3 bases are TGTGCCTGGAGTCAGAACTATGGCTACACCTTC.

This clone showed up just once. The chain combines TRBV5-1 with TRBJ1-6, with 9 bases matching TRBD1. Germline CDR1 reads SGHRS; CDR2 reads YFSETQ. The V gene end was trimmed by 0 bases and the J gene end by 8 bases; junction bases not matched to a gene: 9. The CDR3 runs 17 residues. CDR3 loop: CASSLGGTGIADSPLHF. In nucleotides, the CDR3 is TGCGCCAGCAGCTTGGGGGGGACAGGGATTGCGGATTCACCCCTCCACTTT.

In this sample, this clone turned up once. The rearrangement links TRBV4-2 to TRBJ1-2, with D perhaps matching TRBD1 (6 bases). The germline V gene encodes CDR1 LGHNA and CDR2 YNFKEQ. Trimming cost V 0 bases and J 3 bases, with 14 bases left between them. This CDR3 is 16 amino acids long. In DNA, the CDR3 is TGTGCCAGCAGCCAAGACCCTGGGGGGGCTGACTATGGCTACACCTTC. Protein: CASSQDPGGADYGYTF.

V and J are TRBV29-1 and TRBJ2-1; the D gene is possibly TRBD2 (6 bases). The CDR3 spans 13 residues. Germline-derived CDR1 and CDR2 are SQVTM and ANQGSEA. V was trimmed by 3 bases and J by 7 bases, leaving 13 bases between them. In DNA form, the CDR3 reads TGCAGCGTTGATGAGCGTCGGGGGAATGAGCAGTTCTTC. Amino acids: CSVDERRGNEQFF.

This clone was detected only a few times. The rearrangement joins TRBV29-1 to TRBJ2-2; no clear D gene. Per germline, CDR1 SQVTM and CDR2 ANQGSEA. This CDR3 has 12 amino acids. The V end was cut by 3 bases, the J end by 6 bases, with 8 bases between. CDR3 in DNA: TGCAGCGTTGACCCCGGGTCCGGGGAGCTGTTTTTT. The encoded protein is CSVDPGSGELFF.

The rearrangement links TRBV6-5 to TRBJ1-3; TRBD1 agrees at 9 bases. The CDR3 runs 14 residues. Germline CDR1 MNHEY, CDR2 SVGAGI. The V segment lost 7 bases and the J segment 5 bases; nucleotides outside the gene matches: 6. The CDR3 spells CASNGQGSRNTIYF. CDR3 nucleotides: TGTGCCAGCAACGGACAGGGGAGTAGAAACACCATATATTTT.

This clone was recorded at least ten times. This chain links TRBV19 with TRBJ2-2; no clear D gene. The V gene lost 7 bases and the J gene lost 0 bases, with 6 bases spanning the gap. CDR3 size: 13 residues. CDR1 LNHDA and CDR2 SQIVND come from the germline V gene (reference sequence). The DNA of the CDR3 is TGTGCCAGTAACAATGCGAACACCGGGGAGCTGTTTTTT. It yields the protein CASNNANTGELFF. The variable domain in full, with the rest retrieved from reference TRBV19 and TRBJ2-2, is DGGITQSPKYLFRKEGQNVTLSCEQNLNHDAMYWYRQDPGQGLRLIYYSQIVNDFQKGDIAEGYSVSREKKESFPLTVTSAQKNPTAFYLCASNNANTGELFFGEGSRLTVL.

The gene calls are TRBV7-2 and TRBJ1-2; tentatively, D is TRBD1 (6 bases). The V end lost 5 bases, the J end lost 6 bases, and 19 bases lay between the germline ends. The CDR3 has 15 amino acids. Germline loops: CDR1 SGHTA, CDR2 FQGNSA. As DNA, the CDR3 is TGTGCCAGCAGCCATTTTTCGCGGACAGCTGATGGCTACACCTTC. Its translation: CASSHFSRTADGYTF.

V usage is TRBV23-1 and J usage is TRBJ2-3, with D tentatively TRBD2 (5 bases). TRBV23-1 is an ORF, and what it does is uncertain. V was shortened by 0 bases and J by 13 bases, with 17 bases between the two germline ends. The CDR3 extends over 14 amino acids. Here the CDR3 reads CASSQSRVGEEEYF. CDR3 coding DNA: TGCGCCAGCAGTCAATCGCGGGTTGGAGAGGAGGAGTATTTT.

J is TRBJ2-1 and V is TRBV11-2; TRBD1 matches 8 bases. From germline, CDR1 is SGHAT and CDR2 FQNNGV. This CDR3 spans 17 amino acids. The V segment lost 8 bases and the J segment 3 bases; nucleotides outside the gene matches: 15. The CDR3 loop reads CASSLAKGTGDYNEQFF. CDR3 sequence (DNA): TGTGCCAGCTCCTTGGCGAAGGGGACAGGCGACTACAATGAGCAGTTCTTC.

A single count supports this clone. The chain recombines TRBV3-1 (or the pseudogene TRBV3-2) with TRBJ2-7, with 12 bases fitting TRBD2. Germline lookup yields CDR1 LGHDT and CDR2 YNNKEL (reference sequence). CDR3 length: 20 residues. The ends lost 0 bases at V and 3 bases at J; junction bases unmatched: 15. This chain's CDR3 is CASSQDELSRTSGINYEQYF. In DNA, the CDR3 is TGTGCCAGCAGCCAAGATGAACTGTCAAGGACTAGCGGGATCAACTACGAGCAGTACTTC.

The V gene is TRBV10-3, the J gene TRBJ1-4; D gene unclear. This CDR3 is built from 16 residues. Germline assignment: CDR1 ENHRY and CDR2 SYGVKD. The V gene lost 0 bases and the J gene lost 0 bases, with 8 bases spanning the gap. CDR3 sequence reads: CAISESTSATNEKLFF. In nucleotides, the CDR3 is TGTGCCATCAGTGAGTCGACATCTGCAACTAATGAAAAACTGTTTTTT.

This clone has only one observation. CDR3 DNA: TGTGCCAGCAGCCAAGATCTAGCTACGCAGTATTTT. It yields the protein CASSQDLATQYF. V is TRBV3-1 (or the pseudogene TRBV3-2) and J is TRBJ2-3; TRBD2 is a possible D gene (5 bases). The CDR3 sequence is 12 residues long. The V gene lost 0 bases and the J gene lost 8 bases, with 6 bases spanning the gap. From germline, CDR1 is LGHDT and CDR2 YNNKEL (reference sequence).

Only one count was recorded for this clone. This chain uses TRBV11-2 with TRBJ1-2; D remains ambiguous. The V end was cut by 1 base, the J end by 8 bases, with 11 bases between. Looked up from germline, CDR1 is SGHAT and CDR2 is FQNNGV. The CDR3 spans 13 residues. The CDR3 nucleotides read TGTGCCAGCAGCTTAGCCGCGGGCCAGGGCTACACCTTC. Translated, it gives CASSLAAGQGYTF.

V and J are TRBV6-2 or TRBV6-3 and TRBJ1-6; the match to TRBD1 covers 8 bases. J gave up 9 bases and V 6 bases, and 10 bases lay outside the gene matches. Germline V lookup: CDR1 MNHEY, CDR2 SVGEGT. CDR3 length: 15 residues. CDR3 region: CASSPRTGQTSPLHF. The CDR3 DNA reads TGTGCCAGCAGCCCCCGGACAGGGCAGACTTCACCCCTCCACTTT.

The chain combines TRBV28 with TRBJ1-2, with D uncertain. V was clipped by 1 base and J by 4 bases, with 7 bases between them. Germline V CDR1 and CDR2: MDHEN, SYDVKM. The CDR3 consists of 13 residues. CDR3 bases: TGTGCCAGCAGTTTATCAGGAAGCTATGGCTACACCTTC. Translation: CASSLSGSYGYTF.

The V gene is TRBV28, the J gene TRBJ2-3, with 11 bases matching TRBD1. Germline CDR1 and CDR2: MDHEN and SYDVKM. V was clipped by 3 bases and J by 5 bases; unmatched bases: 10. The CDR3 sequence is 17 residues long. The CDR3: CASSFQRTGGGGDTQYF. The CDR3 DNA follows: TGTGCCAGCAGTTTCCAGAGGACAGGGGGCGGTGGAGATACGCAGTATTTT.

This clone was observed a few times. The chain has TRBV7-2 and TRBJ1-1; D might be TRBD1 (5 bases). Trimming stripped 2 bases from V and 2 bases from J, with 9 bases between. The germline gives CDR1 SGHTA, CDR2 FQGNSA. CDR3 length: 14 amino acids. The CDR3 nucleotides read TGTGCCAGCAGCTTAATGCGGGGCAACACTGAAGCTTTCTTT. This sequence encodes CASSLMRGNTEAFF.